These 14 T cell receptor beta chains originate from one sample sequenced in a study of CD8+ T cells in alopecia areata. cDNA prepared by RNA extraction and subsequent reverse transcription served as the template for sequencing. Here immunoSEQ multiplex PCR was the method, and the copy in TCRdb shows in-frame clones only, minus some. The top ten clones hold approximately 16% of a sample with 150,000 or so clones, about nine tenths of them seen once. The input for sequencing was CD8+ T cells sorted from blood, taken at week 0. These receptors all stem from a human donor with alopecia areata.

The V call is TRBV5-1, the J call TRBJ2-7, with TRBD1 matching over 8 bases. Germline V lookup: CDR1 SGHRS, CDR2 YFSETQ. CDR3 length equals 15 residues. Losses at the gene ends were 2 bases for V and 1 base for J; bases not matched to a gene: 5. CDR3 amino acids: CASSFRQGSSYEQYF. The DNA for the CDR3 is TGCGCCAGCAGCTTCCGACAGGGGTCGTCCTACGAGCAGTACTTC. The full variable domain, rest sourced from reference TRBV5-1 and TRBJ2-7, is KAGVTQTPRYLIKTRGQQVTLSCSPISGHRSVSWYQQTPGQGLQFLFEYFSETQRNKGNFPGRFSGRQFSNSRSEMNVSTLELGDSALYLCASSFRQGSSYEQYFGPGTRLTVT.

Only one count was recorded for this clone. V gene TRBV6-1 combines with J gene TRBJ2-7; no firm D call. V shed 1 base and J shed 1 base, with 5 bases lying between them. Germline loops: CDR1 MNHNS, CDR2 SASEGT. CDR3 length: 13 residues. CDR3 nucleotides: TGTGCCAGCAGTGAAGACAGTTCCTACGAGCAGTACTTC. It codes for CASSEDSSYEQYF.

About this clone: This same CDR3 is encoded by further DNA sequences in the sample. CDR3 in amino acids: CASSLKVRDEQFF. The CDR3 nucleotides are TGTGCCAGCAGCTTAAAGGTCCGGGATGAGCAGTTCTTC. V is TRBV7-3 and J is TRBJ2-1; D remains ambiguous. Trimming cost V 1 base and J 8 bases, with 9 bases left between them. The germline V gene encodes CDR1 SGHTA and CDR2 FQGTGA. This CDR3 region has 13 residues.

Remarks on this clone: Possible read error: a much larger clone is one base away. The chain links TRBV7-8 to TRBJ2-7; D gene unclear. V was pared by 6 bases and J by 3 bases, with 12 bases between. Germline values: CDR1 SGHVS, CDR2 FQNEAQ. The CDR3 spans 13 residues. CDR3 bases: TGTGCCAGCAGTTCCCACGACCGCTACGAGCAGTACTTC. It yields the protein CASSSHDRYEQYF. Supplemented by reference TRBV7-8 and TRBJ2-7, the full variable domain reads GAGVSQSPRYKVAKRGQDVALRCDPISGHVSLFWYQQALGQGPEFLTYFQNEAQLDKSGLPSDRFFAERPEGSVSTLKIQRTQQEDSAVYLCASSSHDRYEQYFGPGTRLTVT.

This chain uses TRBV19 with TRBJ2-1, with 10 bases matching TRBD1. This CDR3 is 14 amino acids long. V dropped 4 bases and J dropped 3; count of bases not matched to a gene: 0. The germline gives CDR1 LNHDA, CDR2 SQIVND (reference sequence). CDR3 nucleotides: TGTGCCAGTAGTAGGACAGGGGGCTACAATGAGCAGTTCTTC. Its translation is CASSRTGGYNEQFF.

The chain recombines TRBV6-1 with TRBJ1-1; D gene uncertain. This CDR3 has 13 amino acids. Germline CDR1 and CDR2: MNHNS and SASEGT. V was trimmed by 5 bases and J by 1 base, leaving 8 bases between them. CDR3 bases: TGTGCCAGCAGTTCCGGCCCGAACACTGAAGCTTTCTTT. Encoded protein: CASSSGPNTEAFF.

This clone was counted only a few times. This chain joins TRBV4-1 and TRBJ2-1; possibly TRBD2 for D (6 bases). Trimming shortened V by 0 bases and J by 2 bases, and 11 bases separated the two germline ends. The length of the CDR3 is 16 residues. Germline V CDR1 and CDR2: MGHRA, YSYEKL. The CDR3 DNA follows: TGCGCCAGCAGCCAAGAAGAACTAGCCCCCTACAATGAGCAGTTCTTC. Its protein is CASSQEELAPYNEQFF.

The chain couples TRBV9 to TRBJ2-3, with D uncertain. V shed 0 bases and J shed 5 bases, with 13 bases lying between them. CDR3 length: 15 residues. Germline CDR1 and CDR2: SGDLS and YYNGEE. In nucleotides, the CDR3 is TGTGCCAGCAGCGTAGAGGGCGGTGAGCAAGATACGCAGTATTTT. It codes for CASSVEGGEQDTQYF.

The chain has TRBV7-9 and TRBJ1-5; D gene ambiguous. V lost 5 bases and J lost 7, with 15 bases in between. The CDR3 has 14 amino acids. CDR1 is SEHNR and CDR2 is FQNEAQ in the germline V gene (reference sequence). The CDR3 nucleotides are TGTGCCAGCAGCGCCGGAGGGTCGGGACAGCCCCAGCATTTT. This translates into CASSAGGSGQPQHF.

The chain couples TRBV19 to TRBJ2-2; D is possibly TRBD1 (5 bases). In germline, CDR1 is LNHDA, CDR2 SQIVND (reference sequence). Trimming pared 0 bases from V and 6 bases from J, leaving 8 bases between. The length of the CDR3 is 14 residues. The CDR3 loop reads CASSIDLTAGELFF. CDR3 in DNA: TGTGCCAGTAGTATAGACTTGACAGCCGGGGAGCTGTTTTTT.

On this clone itself: In the same sample, other DNA sequences code for this CDR3. The V call is TRBV27, the J call TRBJ2-7, with D perhaps TRBD1 (6 bases). The CDR3 covers 13 residues. CDR1 MNHEY and CDR2 SMNVEV come from the germline V gene (reference sequence). V lost 4 bases and J lost 6, with 13 bases in between. CDR3 DNA: TGTGCCAGCAGTTGGGGGCAGGGCGGCGAGCAGTACTTC. Amino acids: CASSWGQGGEQYF.

This chain links TRBV6-5 with TRBJ2-7; D gene ambiguous. The CDR3 sequence is 13 residues long. Trimming left V 0 bases short and J 12 bases short, with 15 bases between. Germline CDR1 is MNHEY and CDR2 is SVGAGI. DNA of the CDR3: TGTGCCAGCAGTTACTCGAAAGGCTACGACATGTACTTC. As protein: CASSYSKGYDMYF.

V usage is TRBV5-4 and J usage is TRBJ2-3; D remains ambiguous. Germline V gene sequence: CDR1 SGHNT, CDR2 YYREEE (reference sequence). CDR3 length: 13 amino acids. V was clipped by 6 bases and J by 1 base, with 9 bases between them. DNA for the CDR3: TGTGCCAGCAACTTCGACGGCACAGATACGCAGTATTTT. Its translation: CASNFDGTDTQYF.

To note about this clone: Other DNA variants within this sample encode the same CDR3. V and J are TRBV9 and TRBJ1-4, with 8 positions matching TRBD1. This CDR3 contains 13 residues. Germline V gives CDR1 SGDLS, CDR2 YYNGEE. Unmatched junction bases numbered 5, after V lost 8 bases and J lost 5 bases. CDR3 DNA sequence: TGTGCCAGTTCCGGGACAGGCAATGAAAAACTGTTTTTT. Translation: CASSGTGNEKLFF.